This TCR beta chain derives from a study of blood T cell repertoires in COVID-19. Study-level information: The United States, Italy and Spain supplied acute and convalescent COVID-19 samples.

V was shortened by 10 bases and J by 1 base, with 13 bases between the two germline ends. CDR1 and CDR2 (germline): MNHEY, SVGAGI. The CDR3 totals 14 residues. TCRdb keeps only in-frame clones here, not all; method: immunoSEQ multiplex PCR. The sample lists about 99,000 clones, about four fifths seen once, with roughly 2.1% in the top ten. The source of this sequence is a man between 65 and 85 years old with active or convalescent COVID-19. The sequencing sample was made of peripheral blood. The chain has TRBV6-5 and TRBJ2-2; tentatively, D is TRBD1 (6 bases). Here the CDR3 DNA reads TGTGCCACCAGGGTGACAGGGAACACCGGGGAGCTGTTTTTT. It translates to CATRVTGNTGELFF.